Each of the 3 T cell receptor beta chains below was sequenced from the same sample in a study of blood T cell repertoires in COVID-19. Using immunoSEQ multiplex PCR, the repertoire was profiled, and TCRdb retains in-frame clones only, with some absent. The sample carries about 170,000 clones, roughly four fifths recorded once. Material: peripheral blood. These receptors were obtained from a woman aged 80 or over with acute or convalescent COVID-19.

This chain connects TRBV29-1 to TRBJ2-2; 7 nucleotides agree with TRBD1. Unmatched junction bases numbered 9, after V lost 7 bases and J lost 7 bases. The CDR3 consists of 13 residues. Germline V CDR1 and CDR2: SQVTM, ANQGSEA. CDR3 nucleotides: TGCAGCGCCTTACAGGGGCGCGACGGGGAGCTGTTTTTT. This sequence encodes CSALQGRDGELFF.

The chain uses TRBV24-1 and TRBJ2-7; 9 positions match TRBD1. With 5 bases clipped from V and 5 bases from J, the junction kept 6 bases outside the gene matches. Germline CDR1 is KGHDR and CDR2 is SFDVKD. CDR3 length equals 14 residues. The CDR3 sequence: CATSGPGQGNEQYF. The DNA of the CDR3 is TGTGCCACCAGTGGCCCGGGACAGGGTAACGAGCAGTACTTC.

A single count supports this clone. The V gene is TRBV2, the J gene TRBJ1-4; 8 bases line up with TRBD1. The germline V gene encodes CDR1 SNHLY and CDR2 FYNNEI. Trimming at V came to 6 bases and at J to 6 bases, leaving 12 bases not matched to a gene. CDR3 length: 16 amino acids. CDR3 DNA: TGTGCCAGCAGCGTTACGGGAACAGGGGGGTATGAAAAACTGTTTTTT. It codes for CASSVTGTGGYEKLFF.